This T cell receptor (beta chain) was identified in a study of T cell repertoires in cytomegalovirus infection. Whole-study context: It was the public TCR beta signatures that indicated both CMV infection and matching HLA type. Overall study results and limits: HLA-C-restricted, CMV-specific TCR beta clonotypes were dominant ex vivo.

In this sample, this clonotype turned up many times. What it recognizes is unknown. TCRdb itself ran the reads through MiXCR, one entry per CDR3 protein. The data show about 360,000 distinct CDR3 sequences, with about a sixth seen just once and 7.5% to 9% held by the top ten. The germline gives CDR1 SEHNR, CDR2 FQNEAQ (reference sequence). The V end lost 3 bases, the J end lost 3 bases, and 9 bases lay between the germline ends. There are 14 residues in the CDR3. Sequenced: PBMCs. The chain uses TRBV7-9 and TRBJ2-1, with D tentatively TRBD1 (6 bases). This TCR was sampled from a human donor in good health (CMV status not recorded). Some clones in this sample may be carry-over from other donors' samples. The CDR3 region is CASSFRDNYNEQFF. The CDR3, as DNA: TGTGCCAGCAGCTTCCGGGACAACTACAATGAGCAGTTCTTC.